This T cell receptor beta chain emerged from a study of T cells in Graves' hyperthyroidism and ophthalmopathy. This clonotype was observed a few times. Absence of ophthalmopathy progression within 18 months defined stable Graves' hyperthyroidism. RNA transcripts gave rise to amplified TCR beta CDR3 regions. First-round RT-PCR of the TCR CDR3 relied on the HTBI primer set. TCRdb reprocessed the multiplex PCR reads with MiXCR, giving one entry per CDR3 protein. Here the sample spans approximately 320,000 distinct CDR3 sequences, 16% being singletons. This clonotype was obtained from a man younger than 40 with Graves' hyperthyroidism. Sequenced sample: blood.

In DNA form, the CDR3 reads TGTGCCAGCAGCCCCGGGGCCTCTTACACCGGGGAGCTGTTTTTT. Its translation: CASSPGASYTGELFF. V usage is TRBV14 and J usage is TRBJ2-2; D may be TRBD1 or TRBD2 (5 bases each). This CDR3 contains 15 residues. Germline loops: CDR1 SGHDN, CDR2 FVKESK. V lost 4 bases, J lost 3 bases, and 12 bases lay in between.